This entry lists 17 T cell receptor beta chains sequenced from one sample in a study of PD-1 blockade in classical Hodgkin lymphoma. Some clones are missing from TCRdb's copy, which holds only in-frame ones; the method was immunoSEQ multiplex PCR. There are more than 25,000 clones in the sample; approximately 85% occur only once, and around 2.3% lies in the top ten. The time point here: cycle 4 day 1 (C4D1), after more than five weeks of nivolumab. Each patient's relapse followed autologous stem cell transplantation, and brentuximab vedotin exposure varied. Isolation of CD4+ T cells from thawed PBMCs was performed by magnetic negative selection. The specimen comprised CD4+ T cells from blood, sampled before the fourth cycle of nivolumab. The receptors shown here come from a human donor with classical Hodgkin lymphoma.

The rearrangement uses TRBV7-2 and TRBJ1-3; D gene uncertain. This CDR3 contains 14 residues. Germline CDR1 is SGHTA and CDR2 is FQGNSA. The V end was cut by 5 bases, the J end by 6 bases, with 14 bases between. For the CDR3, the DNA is TGTGCCAGCAGCCCCCGCCCCGGATTAAACACCATATATTTT. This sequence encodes CASSPRPGLNTIYF. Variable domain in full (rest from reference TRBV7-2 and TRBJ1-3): GAGVSQSPSNKVTEKGKDVELRCDPISGHTALYWYRQSLGQGLEFLIYFQGNSAPDKSGLPSDRFSAERTGGSVSTLTIQRTQQEDSAVYLCASSPRPGLNTIYFGEGSWLTVV.

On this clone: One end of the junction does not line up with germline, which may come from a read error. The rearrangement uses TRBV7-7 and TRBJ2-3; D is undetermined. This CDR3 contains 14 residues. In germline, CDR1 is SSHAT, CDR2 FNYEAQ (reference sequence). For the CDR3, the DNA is TGTGCTAGCAGCCGCAACACAGTTGGAGATACGCAGTATTTT. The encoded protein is CASSRNTVGDTQYF.

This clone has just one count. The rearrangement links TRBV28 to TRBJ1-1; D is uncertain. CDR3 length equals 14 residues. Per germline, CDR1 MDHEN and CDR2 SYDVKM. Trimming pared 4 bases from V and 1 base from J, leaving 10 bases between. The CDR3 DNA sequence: TGTGCCAGCAGTTCCTTCCTCTCGAACACTGAAGCTTTCTTT. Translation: CASSSFLSNTEAFF.

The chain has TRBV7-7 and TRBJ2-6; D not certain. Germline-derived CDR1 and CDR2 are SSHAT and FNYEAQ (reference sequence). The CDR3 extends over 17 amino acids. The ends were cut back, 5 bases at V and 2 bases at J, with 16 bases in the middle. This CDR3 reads CASSPGPDPTGANVLTF. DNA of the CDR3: TGTGCCAGCAGCCCTGGGCCCGACCCCACTGGGGCCAACGTCCTGACTTTC.

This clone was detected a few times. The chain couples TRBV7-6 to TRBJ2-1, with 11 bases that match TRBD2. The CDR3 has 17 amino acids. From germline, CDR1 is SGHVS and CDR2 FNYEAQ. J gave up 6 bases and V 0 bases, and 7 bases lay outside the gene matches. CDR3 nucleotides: TGTGCCAGCAGCTTAGCGATCGGACTAGCGGGCTCCAATGAGCAGTTCTTC. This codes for CASSLAIGLAGSNEQFF.

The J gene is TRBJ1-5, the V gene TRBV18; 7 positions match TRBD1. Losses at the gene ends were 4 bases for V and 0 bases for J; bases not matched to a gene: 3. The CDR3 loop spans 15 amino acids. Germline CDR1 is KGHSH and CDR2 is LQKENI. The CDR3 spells CASSQGQNSNQPQHF. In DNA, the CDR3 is TGTGCCAGCTCACAGGGACAGAATAGCAATCAGCCCCAGCATTTT.

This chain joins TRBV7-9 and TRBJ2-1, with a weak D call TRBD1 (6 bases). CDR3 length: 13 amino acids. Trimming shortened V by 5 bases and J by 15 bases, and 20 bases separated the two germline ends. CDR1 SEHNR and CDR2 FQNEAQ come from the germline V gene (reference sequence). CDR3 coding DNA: TGTGCCAGCAGCCTTAAGATTTTGGACAGCCCGTTCTTC. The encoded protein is CASSLKILDSPFF.

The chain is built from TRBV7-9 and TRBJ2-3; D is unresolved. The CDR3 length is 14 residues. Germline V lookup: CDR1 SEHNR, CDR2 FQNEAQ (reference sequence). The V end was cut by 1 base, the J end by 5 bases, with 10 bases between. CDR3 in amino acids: CASSLGAHQDTQYF. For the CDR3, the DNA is TGTGCCAGCAGCTTAGGGGCGCATCAAGATACGCAGTATTTT.

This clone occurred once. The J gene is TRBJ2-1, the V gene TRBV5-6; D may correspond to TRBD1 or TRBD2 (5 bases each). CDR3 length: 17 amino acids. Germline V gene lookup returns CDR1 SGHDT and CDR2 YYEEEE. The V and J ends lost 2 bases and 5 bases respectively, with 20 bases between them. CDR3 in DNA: TGTGCCAGCAGCTTACGCCTGCTCCGGGACGCCCACAATGAGCAGTTCTTC. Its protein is CASSLRLLRDAHNEQFF.

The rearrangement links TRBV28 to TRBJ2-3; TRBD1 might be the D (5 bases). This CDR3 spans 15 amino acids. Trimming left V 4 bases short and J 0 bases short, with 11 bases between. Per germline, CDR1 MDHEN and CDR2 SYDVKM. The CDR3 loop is CASSSQGLSTDTQYF. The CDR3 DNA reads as TGTGCCAGCAGTTCCCAGGGCCTAAGCACAGATACGCAGTATTTT.

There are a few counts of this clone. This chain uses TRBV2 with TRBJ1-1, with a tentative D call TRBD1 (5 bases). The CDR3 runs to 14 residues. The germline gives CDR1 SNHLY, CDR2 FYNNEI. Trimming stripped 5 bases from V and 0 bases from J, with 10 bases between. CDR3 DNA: TGTGCCAGCAGTCCACAGGTAATGAACACTGAAGCTTTCTTT. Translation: CASSPQVMNTEAFF.

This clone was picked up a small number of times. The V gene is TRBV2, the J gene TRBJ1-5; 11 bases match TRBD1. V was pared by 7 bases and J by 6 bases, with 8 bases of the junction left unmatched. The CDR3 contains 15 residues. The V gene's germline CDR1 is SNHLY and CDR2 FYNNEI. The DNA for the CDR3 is TGTGCCAGCAACACGGACAGGGGGCAGGGTCAGCCCCAGCATTTT. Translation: CASNTDRGQGQPQHF.

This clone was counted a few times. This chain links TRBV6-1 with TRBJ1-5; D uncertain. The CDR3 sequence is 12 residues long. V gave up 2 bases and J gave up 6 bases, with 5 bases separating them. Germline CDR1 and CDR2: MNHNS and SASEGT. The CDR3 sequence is CASSEFTQPQHF. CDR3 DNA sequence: TGTGCCAGCAGTGAATTTACTCAGCCCCAGCATTTT.

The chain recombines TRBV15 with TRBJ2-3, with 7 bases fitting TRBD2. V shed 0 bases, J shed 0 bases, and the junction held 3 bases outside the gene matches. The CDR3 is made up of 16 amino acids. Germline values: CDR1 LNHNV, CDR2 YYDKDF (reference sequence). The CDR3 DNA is TGTGCCACCAGCAGAGATAGCGGGCTTAGCACAGATACGCAGTATTTT. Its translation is CATSRDSGLSTDTQYF.

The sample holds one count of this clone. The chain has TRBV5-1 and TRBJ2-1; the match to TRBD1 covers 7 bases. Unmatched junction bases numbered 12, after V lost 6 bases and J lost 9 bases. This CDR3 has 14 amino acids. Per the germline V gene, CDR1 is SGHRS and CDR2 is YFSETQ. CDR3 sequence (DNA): TGCGCCAGCACCGAAAACCTAGGGGGCGGTGAGCAGTTCTTC. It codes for CASTENLGGGEQFF. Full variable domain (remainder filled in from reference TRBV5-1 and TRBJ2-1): KAGVTQTPRYLIKTRGQQVTLSCSPISGHRSVSWYQQTPGQGLQFLFEYFSETQRNKGNFPGRFSGRQFSNSRSEMNVSTLELGDSALYLCASTENLGGGEQFFGPGTRLTVL.

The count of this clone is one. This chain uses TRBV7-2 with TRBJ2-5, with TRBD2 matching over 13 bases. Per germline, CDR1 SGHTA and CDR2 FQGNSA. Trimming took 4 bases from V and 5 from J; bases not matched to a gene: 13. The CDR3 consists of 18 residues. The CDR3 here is CASSSGRRTSGSRETQYF. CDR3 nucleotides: TGTGCCAGCAGCTCGGGACGGCGGACTAGCGGGAGTCGCGAGACCCAGTACTTC.

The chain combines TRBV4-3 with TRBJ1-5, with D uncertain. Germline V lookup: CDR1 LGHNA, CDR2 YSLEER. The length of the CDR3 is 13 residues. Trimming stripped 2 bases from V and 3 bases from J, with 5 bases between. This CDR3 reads CASSQSANQPQHF. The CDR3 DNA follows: TGCGCCAGCAGCCAATCGGCCAATCAGCCCCAGCATTTT.